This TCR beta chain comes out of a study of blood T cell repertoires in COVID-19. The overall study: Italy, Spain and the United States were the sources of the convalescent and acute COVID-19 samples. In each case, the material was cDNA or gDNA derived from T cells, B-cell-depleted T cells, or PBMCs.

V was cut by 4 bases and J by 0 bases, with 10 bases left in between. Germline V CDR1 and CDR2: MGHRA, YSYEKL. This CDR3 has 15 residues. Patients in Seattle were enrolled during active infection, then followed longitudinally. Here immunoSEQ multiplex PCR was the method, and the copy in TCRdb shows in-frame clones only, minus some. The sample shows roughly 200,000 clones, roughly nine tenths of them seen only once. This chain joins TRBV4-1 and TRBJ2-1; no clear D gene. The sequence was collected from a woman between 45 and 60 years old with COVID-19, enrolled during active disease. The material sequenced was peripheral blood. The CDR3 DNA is TGCGCCAGCAGCCTGACTGGAAGCTCCTACAATGAGCAGTTCTTC. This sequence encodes CASSLTGSSYNEQFF.